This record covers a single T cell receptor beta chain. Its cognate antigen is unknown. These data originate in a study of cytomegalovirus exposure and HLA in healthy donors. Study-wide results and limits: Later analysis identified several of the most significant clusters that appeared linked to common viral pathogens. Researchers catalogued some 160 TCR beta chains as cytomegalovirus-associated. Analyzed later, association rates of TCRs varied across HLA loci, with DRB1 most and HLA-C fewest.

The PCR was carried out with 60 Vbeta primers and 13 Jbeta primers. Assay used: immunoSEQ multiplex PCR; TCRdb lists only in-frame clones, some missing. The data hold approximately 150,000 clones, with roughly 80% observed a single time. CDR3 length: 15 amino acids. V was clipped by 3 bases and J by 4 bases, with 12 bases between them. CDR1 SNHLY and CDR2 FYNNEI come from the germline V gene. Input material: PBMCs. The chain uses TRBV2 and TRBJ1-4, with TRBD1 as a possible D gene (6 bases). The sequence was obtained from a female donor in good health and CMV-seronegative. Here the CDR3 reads CASSDRGHLNEKLFF. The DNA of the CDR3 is TGTGCCAGCAGTGATAGGGGACACCTTAATGAAAAACTGTTTTTT.